The clone carrying this TCR beta chain was counted once. Other DNA sequences from this sample encode an identical CDR3 as well. This CDR3 comprises 15 residues. Trimming took 1 base from V and 8 from J, leaving 13 bases between them. Germline V gives CDR1 SGHRS, CDR2 YFSETQ. This sample was taken from a study of T cell changes during pregnancy in multiple sclerosis. Some clones are missing from TCRdb's copy, which holds only in-frame ones; the method was immunoSEQ multiplex PCR. In the table there are roughly 48,000 clones, roughly 92% of which are singletons. The receptor was isolated from a female donor in good health, enrolled as a control in a pregnancy study. The chain uses TRBV5-1 and TRBJ1-6; a possible D gene is TRBD1 (5 bases). Sequences were derived from CD4+ T cells from peripheral blood mononuclear cells, sampled in the second trimester of pregnancy. The CDR3 region is CASSLWVGEDSPLHF. In DNA, the CDR3 is TGCGCCAGCAGCTTGTGGGTGGGGGAGGATTCACCCCTCCACTTT. The full variable domain, its missing parts supplied by reference TRBV5-1 and TRBJ1-6, is KAGVTQTPRYLIKTRGQQVTLSCSPISGHRSVSWYQQTPGQGLQFLFEYFSETQRNKGNFPGRFSGRQFSNSRSEMNVSTLELGDSALYLCASSLWVGEDSPLHFGNGTRLTVT.